This record covers a single T cell receptor (beta chain). What it binds is not known. These data belong to a study of T cell responses to AZD1222 COVID-19 vaccine. Produced via immunoSEQ multiplex PCR; TCRdb's table is partial and in-frame only. Among over 45,000 clones listed, 89% were seen once. CDR3 size: 14 residues. Losses at the gene ends were 4 bases for V and 4 bases for J; bases not matched to a gene: 6. Germline V gene sequence: CDR1 SGHNT, CDR2 YYREEE (reference sequence). General study results and limits: Recipients of AZD1222 seropositive at baseline numbered only 5 to 7. The donor cohort was predominantly white British with a female majority, and clonal diversity may have been underestimated. With dominance at 160-218 and 743-854, vaccine-associated CD4 TCRs spanned spike.

The source is an adult who received the AZD1222 COVID-19 vaccine. The chain joins TRBV5-4 to TRBJ2-7, with 9 bases lining up with TRBD1. The sequenced sample was peripheral blood, obtained 28 days after the second AZD1222 dose. The CDR3 here is CASSTTGGWYEQYF. DNA of the CDR3: TGTGCCAGCAGCACTACAGGGGGCTGGTACGAGCAGTACTTC.